This T cell receptor (beta chain) was identified in a study of cytomegalovirus exposure and HLA in healthy donors. Study-wide results and caveats: Most TCR sequences were seen very rarely across donors, but some public TCRs occurred in many.

With regard to this clone: What it binds is unknown.

The PCR employed 60 Vbeta primers together with 13 Jbeta primers. This table comes from immunoSEQ multiplex PCR, and its TCRdb copy is limited to in-frame clones, with some not included. The sample records about 94,000 clones, over 50% being singletons. CDR3 size: 15 residues. Germline V gene sequence: CDR1 LNHDA, CDR2 SQIVND (reference sequence). The ends lost 1 base at V and 4 bases at J; junction bases unmatched: 2. Input material: PBMCs. The chain couples TRBV19 to TRBJ2-1, with 9 bases identical to TRBD2. The source of this sequence is a young man in good health and CMV-seronegative. CDR3 sequence: CASSIVTSGYNEQFF. The CDR3 DNA reads TGTGCCAGTAGTATAGTGACTAGCGGATACAATGAGCAGTTCTTC.